Below, 5 T cell receptor beta chains from the same sample are listed, as sequenced in a study of blood T cell repertoires in COVID-19. Data came from immunoSEQ multiplex PCR; TCRdb stores just in-frame clones and leaves some out. The sample has roughly 200,000 clones; around 87% are singletons. The sample comprised peripheral blood. The source is a man aged 50 to 60 with acute or convalescent COVID-19.

V usage is TRBV15 and J usage is TRBJ2-5; 8 bases align to TRBD2. CDR1 is LNHNV and CDR2 is YYDKDF in the germline V gene (reference sequence). Unmatched junction bases numbered 2, after V lost 0 bases and J lost 5 bases. The CDR3 totals 14 residues. CDR3 sequence: CATSRDSGGETQYF. The CDR3 DNA reads as TGTGCCACCAGCAGAGATTCGGGGGGGGAGACCCAGTACTTC. The whole variable domain, filled in from reference TRBV15 and TRBJ2-5, reads DAMVIQNPRYQVTQFGKPVTLSCSQTLNHNVMYWYQQKSSQAPKLLFHYYDKDFNNEADTPDNFQSRRPNTSFCFLDIRSPGLGDTAMYLCATSRDSGGETQYFGPGTRLLVL.

The rearrangement joins TRBV4-3 to TRBJ2-6, with D possibly matching TRBD2 (5 bases). Germline lookup yields CDR1 LGHNA and CDR2 YSLEER. The V end was cut by 4 bases, the J end by 1 base, with 8 bases between. This CDR3 has 15 amino acids. CDR3 protein: CASSPTGSGANVLTF. CDR3 nucleotides: TGCGCCAGCAGCCCGACGGGGTCTGGGGCCAACGTCCTGACTTTC.

This sequence joins TRBV18 and TRBJ2-1; TRBD1 matches 9 bases. The V segment lost 3 bases and the J segment 5 bases; nucleotides outside the gene matches: 8. The CDR3 has 16 residues. CDR1 is KGHSH and CDR2 is LQKENI in the germline V gene. CDR3 nucleotides: TGTGCCAGCTCACCCGTATGGGACAGGGATCACAATGAGCAGTTCTTC. Translated, it gives CASSPVWDRDHNEQFF.

In DNA form, the CDR3 reads TGTGCCACCCTGGGCGGGAGAGGCGAGACCCAGTACTTC. Translated, it gives CATLGGRGETQYF. J is TRBJ2-5 and V is TRBV6-5; 7 bases map to TRBD2. CDR1 MNHEY and CDR2 SVGAGI come from the germline V gene. Germline trimming cut 10 bases from V and 5 bases from J; bases unmatched to any gene: 10. The length of the CDR3 is 13 residues.

The chain carries TRBV12-5 and TRBJ2-3; the D is unclear. V was shortened by 7 bases and J by 1 base, with 9 bases between the two germline ends. Germline values: CDR1 LGHNT, CDR2 FRNRAP. CDR3 length: 13 amino acids. CDR3: CASAPSGTDTQYF. CDR3 coding DNA: TGTGCTAGTGCCCCGTCCGGCACAGATACGCAGTATTTT.